This T cell receptor beta chain came from a study of tumor-infiltrating lymphocytes in primary liver carcinoma. Reverse transcription of approximately 500 ng total RNA with a constant-region primer produced TCR beta cDNA. Modified slightly, ARM-PCR produced TCR beta libraries over three nested multiplex PCR rounds. TRBV1-TRBV30 forward primers paired with a C-beta reverse primer drove the first two PCR rounds, 10 cycles each. TCRdb re-called the multiplex PCR reads with MiXCR, one entry per CDR3 protein. The sample lists approximately 100,000 distinct CDR3 sequences; about 62% were seen once. Germline CDR1 reads SQVTM; CDR2 reads ANQGSEA. The CDR3 is 14 amino acids. After removal of 6 bases from V and 10 bases from J, the junction contained 14 bases not matched to a gene. Unsorted bulk tissue of about 20-32 mg yielded co-extracted RNA and DNA. Chronic HBV infection was present in the patients, who were treatment-naive.

The sample comprised liver tumor tissue from sampling region 2. Regarding subset: tumor region T2, inferior pole. The clonotype was recovered from a woman in her sixties with primary liver carcinoma and hepatitis B virus infection. The rearrangement joins TRBV29-1 to TRBJ1-2; TRBD1 matches 10 bases. In nucleotides, the CDR3 is TGCAGCGTCACGACAGGGGGCGCATCCTCTGCCTACACCTTC. It yields the protein CSVTTGGASSAYTF.